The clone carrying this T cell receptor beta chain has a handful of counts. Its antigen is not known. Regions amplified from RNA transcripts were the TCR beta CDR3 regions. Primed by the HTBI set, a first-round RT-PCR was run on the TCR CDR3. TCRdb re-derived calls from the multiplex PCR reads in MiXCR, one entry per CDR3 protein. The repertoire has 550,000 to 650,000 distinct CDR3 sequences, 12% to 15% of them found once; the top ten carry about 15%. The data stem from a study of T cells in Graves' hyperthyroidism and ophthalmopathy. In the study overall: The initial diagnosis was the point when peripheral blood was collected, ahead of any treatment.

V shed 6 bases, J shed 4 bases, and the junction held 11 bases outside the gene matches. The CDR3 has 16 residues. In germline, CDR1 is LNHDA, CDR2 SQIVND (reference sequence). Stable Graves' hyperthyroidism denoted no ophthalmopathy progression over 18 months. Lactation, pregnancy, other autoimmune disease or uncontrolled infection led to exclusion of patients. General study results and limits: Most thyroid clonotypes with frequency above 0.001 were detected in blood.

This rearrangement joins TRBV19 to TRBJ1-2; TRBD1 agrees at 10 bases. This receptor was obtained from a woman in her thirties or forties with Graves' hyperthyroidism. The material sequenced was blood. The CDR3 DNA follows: TGTGCCAGTAGACTGGGCGACAGGGGGCTCTTCTATGGCTACACCTTC. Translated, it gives CASRLGDRGLFYGYTF.